This T cell receptor (beta chain) originates from a study of blood T cells in healthy people across ages. Trimming took off 3 bases at V and 2 bases at J, with 11 bases between the two ends. Germline CDR1 reads DFQATT; CDR2 reads SNEGSKA (reference sequence). This CDR3 contains 14 residues. Together with a sample-barcoded 5' primer, a J-beta primer mix was included in a second PCR lasting about 7 to 11 cycles. From the 5' RACE reads, TCRdb called clonotypes with MiXCR, one entry per CDR3 protein. The sample holds 1.5 million to 2 million distinct CDR3 sequences, 25% to 30% seen once. This clonotype was detected ten times or more. Its antigen is unidentified. Points from the study as a whole: Age showed a roughly linear inverse relationship with TCR beta diversity per million T cells. Unsorted PBMCs blocked a conclusive comparison of naive and antigen-experienced cells. The study found TCR beta diversity correlated strongly with naive T cell percentage.

The sequenced sample consisted of blood. J is TRBJ2-1 and V is TRBV20-1, with D maybe TRBD1 (6 bases). The clonotype originates from a woman in her 30s in good health. The CDR3 protein is CSASEGVPYNEQFF. The CDR3 DNA is TGCAGTGCTAGCGAGGGGGTCCCCTACAATGAGCAGTTCTTC.